This T cell receptor (beta chain) stems from a study of blood T cell repertoires in COVID-19. As for the study in general: Whether acute or convalescent, the COVID-19 samples came from the United States, Italy and Spain. T cells, B-cell-depleted T cells, or PBMCs supplied cDNA or gDNA.

Original methodology: The authors estimated nucleated cell counts from reference gene primer amplification. Using immunoSEQ multiplex PCR, the repertoire was profiled, and TCRdb retains in-frame clones only, with some absent. D and trimming come from the DNA, and the V and J calls and clone size come from that table. The repertoire holds roughly 61,000 clones, with around 90% as singletons. Trimming left V 0 bases short and J 7 bases short, with 15 bases between. CDR3 length: 16 residues. Looked up from germline, CDR1 is MNHEY and CDR2 is SVGAGI. The V call is TRBV6-5, the J call TRBJ1-4; D is possibly TRBD1 (6 bases). Material for sequencing was peripheral blood. This clonotype was sampled from an older man with acute or convalescent COVID-19. CDR3 region: CASSYSVQGLGEKLFF. The CDR3, as DNA: TGTGCCAGCAGTTACTCGGTTCAGGGGTTGGGTGAAAAACTGTTTTTT.